The 18 T cell receptor beta chains in this list originate from one sample, sequenced in a study of T cells in Graves' hyperthyroidism and ophthalmopathy. Amplification of TCR beta CDR3 regions was performed using RNA transcripts as template. A set of HTBI primers served as the primers for a first-round RT-PCR of the TCR CDR3. One entry per CDR3 protein results from TCRdb running MiXCR on the multiplex PCR reads. The data hold about 380,000 distinct CDR3 sequences, with roughly 20% observed a single time. Source material: blood. The receptors derive from a man younger than 30 with Graves' ophthalmopathy.

The chain couples TRBV6-1 to TRBJ1-4; D gene uncertain. Trimming shortened V by 6 bases and J by 3 bases, and 11 bases separated the two germline ends. CDR1 and CDR2 (germline): MNHNS, SASEGT. The CDR3 sequence is 14 residues long. The CDR3 loop is CASRSETSNEKLFF. In DNA form, the CDR3 reads TGTGCCAGCAGATCGGAGACGTCTAATGAAAAACTGTTTTTT.

This clonotype came up a few times. The chain recombines TRBV5-4 with TRBJ1-1, with a tentative D call TRBD1 (5 bases). Germline lookup yields CDR1 SGHNT and CDR2 YYREEE (reference sequence). The V gene lost 1 base and the J gene lost 6 bases, with 13 bases spanning the gap. This CDR3 is 14 amino acids long. As DNA, the CDR3 is TGTGCCAGCAGCTTGACCAGGGCTGGAGCTGAAGCTTTCTTT. It is translated as CASSLTRAGAEAFF.

The V call is TRBV30, the J call TRBJ1-2; 8 bases are a match to TRBD1. The length of the CDR3 is 14 residues. The ends lost 4 bases at V and 3 bases at J; junction bases unmatched: 7. Germline V gene sequence: CDR1 GTSNPN, CDR2 SVGIG (reference sequence). In nucleotides, the CDR3 is TGTGCCTGGACTACCCCAGGGGGCTACTATGGCTACACCTTC. Translation: CAWTTPGGYYGYTF.

The rearrangement joins TRBV4-1 to TRBJ2-7; 9 bases map to TRBD2. V was pared by 1 base and J by 7 bases, with 8 bases of the junction left unmatched. This CDR3 is built from 15 residues. The germline V gene encodes CDR1 MGHRA and CDR2 YSYEKL. CDR3 nucleotide sequence: TGCGCCAGCAGCCAAGTAGCGGGGGCTTCTGGGGAGCAGTACTTC. Its protein is CASSQVAGASGEQYF.

This clonotype was observed at least ten times. The J gene is TRBJ2-2, the V gene TRBV6-2 or TRBV6-3; D not resolved. Trimming removed 5 bases from V and 7 bases from J, with 8 bases in between. Germline values: CDR1 MNHEY, CDR2 SVGEGT. The CDR3 runs 12 residues. The DNA for the CDR3 is TGTGCCAGCAGTACCCTAGACGGGGAGCTGTTTTTT. Translated, it gives CASSTLDGELFF.

This clonotype was counted ten times or more. The chain has TRBV24-1 and TRBJ2-7, with a weak D call TRBD1 (6 bases). V was trimmed by 4 bases and J by 5 bases, leaving 8 bases between them. The length of the CDR3 is 12 residues. Germline CDR1 and CDR2: KGHDR and SFDVKD. The CDR3 loop reads CATSEDSHEQYF. CDR3 DNA: TGTGCCACCAGTGAGGACAGTCACGAGCAGTACTTC.

The rearrangement joins TRBV5-1 to TRBJ2-5; the D gene is possibly TRBD2 (7 bases). V was clipped by 3 bases and J by 1 base, with 16 bases between them. The V gene's germline CDR1 is SGHRS and CDR2 YFSETQ. CDR3 size: 16 residues. CDR3 protein: CASSSRLGGPQETQYF. The CDR3, as DNA: TGCGCCAGCAGCTCCCGGTTGGGGGGGCCCCAAGAGACCCAGTACTTC.

This clonotype occurred a few times. The rearrangement uses TRBV10-3 and TRBJ2-7; D not certain. V was clipped by 5 bases and J by 1 base, with 9 bases between them. The CDR3 covers 13 residues. Germline-derived CDR1 and CDR2 are ENHRY and SYGVKD. The CDR3 protein is CAISSKESYEQYF. The CDR3 nucleotides are TGTGCCATCAGTTCCAAGGAGTCCTACGAGCAGTACTTC.

This clonotype was recorded many times. The chain uses TRBV6-2 or TRBV6-3 and TRBJ2-5, with D perhaps matching TRBD1 (6 bases). The germline CDR1 and CDR2 sequences are MNHEY and SVGEGT. V was shortened by 8 bases and J by 3 bases, with 10 bases between the two germline ends. The CDR3 totals 12 residues. CDR3 residues: CASGGQKETQYF. The CDR3 DNA is TGTGCCAGCGGCGGACAGAAAGAGACCCAGTACTTC.

This clonotype was recorded a few times. V and J are TRBV10-1 and TRBJ1-5, with TRBD1 identical over 7 bases. The junction had 12 bases not matched to a gene; V was cut back by 6 bases and J by 7 bases. Germline CDR1 WNHNN, CDR2 SYGVQD (reference sequence). This CDR3 has 15 amino acids. The CDR3 is CASRYQTGSGQPQHF. In nucleotides, the CDR3 is TGCGCCAGCAGGTACCAGACAGGGTCCGGGCAGCCCCAGCATTTT.

As for this clonotype: The junction differs from germline at one of its ends, possibly a read error. The rearrangement links TRBV11-3 to TRBJ2-5; D possibly corresponds to TRBD2 (6 bases). Germline-derived CDR1 and CDR2 are SGHNT and YENEEA. This CDR3 contains 13 residues. CDR3: CGSSPGGAQTQYF. Written as DNA, the CDR3 is TGTGGCAGCAGCCCCGGAGGGGCCCAGACCCAGTACTTC.

In its sample, this clonotype was seen many times. This chain uses TRBV18 with TRBJ1-4; TRBD1 is a possible D gene (6 bases). V was clipped by 3 bases and J by 3 bases, with 8 bases between them. The CDR3 contains 14 residues. The germline gives CDR1 KGHSH, CDR2 LQKENI. The CDR3 DNA reads as TGTGCCAGCTCACCCGACAGGTCTAATGAAAAACTGTTTTTT. It encodes CASSPDRSNEKLFF.

This clonotype has a count of ten or more. The chain couples TRBV7-6 to TRBJ2-1; 8 bases line up with TRBD1. Germline loops: CDR1 SGHVS, CDR2 FNYEAQ. Trimming took 4 bases from V and 6 from J; bases not matched to a gene: 11. This CDR3 has 16 amino acids. The CDR3 region is CASSSYRDRFGNEQFF. The CDR3 DNA is TGTGCCAGCAGCTCCTACCGGGACAGGTTTGGCAATGAGCAGTTCTTC.

There are many counts of this clonotype. This chain uses TRBV11-2 with TRBJ2-7; D call uncertain. Germline CDR1 and CDR2: SGHAT and FQNNGV. The V gene lost 3 bases and the J gene lost 0 bases, with 6 bases spanning the gap. The CDR3 spans 13 residues. Here the CDR3 DNA reads TGTGCCAGCAGCTTTAGGCGCTCCTACGAGCAGTACTTC. Translation gives CASSFRRSYEQYF.

This clonotype was counted many times. The chain employs TRBV5-1 and TRBJ2-1; D assignment may be TRBD1 or TRBD2 (5 bases each). Trimming cost V 5 bases and J 12 bases, with 15 bases left between them. Looked up from germline, CDR1 is SGHRS and CDR2 is YFSETQ. The CDR3 is 12 amino acids. The CDR3 here is CASREDRDGQFF. The CDR3 nucleotides read TGCGCCAGCAGGGAAGACCGGGACGGGCAGTTCTTC. Supplemented by reference TRBV5-1 and TRBJ2-1, the full variable domain reads KAGVTQTPRYLIKTRGQQVTLSCSPISGHRSVSWYQQTPGQGLQFLFEYFSETQRNKGNFPGRFSGRQFSNSRSEMNVSTLELGDSALYLCASREDRDGQFFGPGTRLTVL.

This clonotype has ten or more counts. The chain couples TRBV12-3 or TRBV12-4 to TRBJ1-1; unclear D gene. V gave up 6 bases and J gave up 1 base, with 9 bases separating them. The CDR3 length is 13 residues. Here the CDR3 DNA reads TGTGCCAGCAGAACGACGGCGAACACTGAAGCTTTCTTT. Translated: CASRTTANTEAFF.

Only a few counts were recorded for this clonotype. CDR3 sequence reads: CASSNGGGDTGELFF. The CDR3 DNA follows: TGTGCCAGTAGCAATGGCGGGGGAGACACCGGGGAGCTGTTTTTT. This sequence joins TRBV28 and TRBJ2-2, with TRBD2 matching 7 bases. This CDR3 is 15 amino acids long. Trimming cost V 9 bases and J 3 bases; bases outside gene matches: 10. Germline lookup yields CDR1 MDHEN and CDR2 SYDVKM.

This clonotype was counted many times. The gene calls are TRBV5-1 and TRBJ2-3; 9 bases align to TRBD2. The CDR3 runs to 15 residues. The V segment lost 2 bases and the J segment 4 bases; nucleotides outside the gene matches: 5. The germline gives CDR1 SGHRS, CDR2 YFSETQ. CDR3 region: CASSFGLARADTQYF. CDR3 nucleotide sequence: TGCGCCAGCAGCTTCGGACTAGCGCGGGCAGATACGCAGTATTTT.